The present T cell receptor beta chain was sequenced within a study of response to subunit inactivated influenza vaccine. In regard to this clonotype: Its antigen is unknown.

Study results and caveats: The study's authors posited that every seasonal influenza vaccination enlists few new T cells.

TCRdb passed the RT-PCR reads through MiXCR, listing each CDR3 protein once. The sample contains 450,000 to 550,000 distinct CDR3 sequences, about 25% of which appear only once. After removal of 2 bases from V and 4 bases from J, the junction contained 8 bases not matched to a gene. The CDR3 has 16 residues. CDR1 SGHTA and CDR2 FQGNSA come from the germline V gene. The receptor was derived from a man between 45 and 60 years old who received an inactivated influenza vaccine. The chain recombines TRBV7-2 with TRBJ2-1; 7 bases align to TRBD2. Material: CD4+ T cells sorted from PBMCs, obtained about 5 days after vaccination. CDR3 sequence: CASSLLAGVRYNEQFF. The DNA for the CDR3 is TGTGCCAGCAGCTTATTGGCGGGAGTAAGATACAATGAGCAGTTCTTC. The full variable domain, with the rest looked up from reference TRBV7-2 and TRBJ2-1, is GAGVSQSPSNKVTEKGKDVELRCDPISGHTALYWYRQSLGQGLEFLIYFQGNSAPDKSGLPSDRFSAERTGGSVSTLTIQRTQQEDSAVYLCASSLLAGVRYNEQFFGPGTRLTVL.